These T cell receptor beta chains were read from a single sample in a study of PD-1 blockade in classical Hodgkin lymphoma. TCRdb's copy holds only in-frame clones and misses some; the assay was immunoSEQ multiplex PCR. The table includes about 44,000 clones, 66% detected once. The source was peripheral blood mononuclear cells (PBMCs), collected before the fourth cycle of nivolumab. The receptors derive from a human donor with classical Hodgkin lymphoma. CDR3s include the opening cysteine and the closing phenylalanine or tryptophan. D genes are given only for firm matches. Part of the rows lack a size; the others show once, few, many or a class for expanded clones.

J gene,V gene,clone size,D gene,CDR3 DNA,CDR3 protein
TRBJ2-3,TRBV7-9,-,-,TGTGCCAGCAGCCTCTCTTTGACCATAGATACGCAGTATTTT,CASSLSLTIDTQYF
TRBJ1-6,TRBV19,few,-,TGTGCCACCTCACTCGACGCCGGGCTCTCACCCCTCCACTTT,CATSLDAGLSPLHF
TRBJ2-7,TRBV4-1,-,-,TGCGCCAGCCGTCCGGCGGGGGCCACCCCATACGAGCAGTACTTC,CASRPAGATPYEQYF
TRBJ2-5,TRBV7-7,-,-,TGTGCCAGCAGCCCTCTGACAACCGGAGAGACCCAGTACTTC,CASSPLTTGETQYF
TRBJ1-1,TRBV10-3,-,-,TGTGCCATCAAGGACCCGGACAAGGGTGAAGCTTTCTTT,CAIKDPDKGEAFF
TRBJ2-1,TRBV10-3,few,TRBD2,TGTGCCAGCCAATGGACTAGCGGGAGCAATGAGCAGTTCTTC,CASQWTSGSNEQFF
TRBJ2-2,TRBV29-1,-,-,TGCAGCGTTATGCAGGGGAACACCGGGGAGCTGTTTTTT,CSVMQGNTGELFF
TRBJ2-2,TRBV28,-,-,TGTGCCAGCAGTTTATGGGGGACGGGCGGGGAGCTGTTTTTT,CASSLWGTGGELFF
TRBJ1-3,TRBV6-5,medium-sized,-,TGTGCCAGCAAATCGACCGCCGACTCTGGAAACACCATATATTTT,CASKSTADSGNTIYF
TRBJ1-6,TRBV28,-,-,TGTGCCAGCAGTATAACAGGGAGCTCCTATAATTCACCCCTCCACTTT,CASSITGSSYNSPLHF
TRBJ1-4,TRBV7-9,few,-,TGTGCCAGCAGATCGATCGTATCTGAAAAACTGTTTTTT,CASRSIVSEKLFF
TRBJ2-1,TRBV18,-,-,TGTGCCAGCTCACCAGGACTGTCCTACAATGAGCAGTTCTTC,CASSPGLSYNEQFF
TRBJ2-7,TRBV7-8,-,TRBD1,TGTGCCAGCAGCTTAACCTTGACAGGGAACTACGAGCAGTACTTC,CASSLTLTGNYEQYF
TRBJ2-7,TRBV19,-,-,TGTGCCAGTAGTATAGGCAGCACCTACGAGCAGTACTTC,CASSIGSTYEQYF
TRBJ2-3,TRBV29-1,-,-,TGCAGCGCCAGAGGGTTGACGGGAGATGCAGATACGCAGTATTTT,CSARGLTGDADTQYF
TRBJ2-7,TRBV5-6,-,-,TGTGCCAGCAGCCTCGCCAGGGAGGCGTTTGTCTACGAGCAGTACTTC,CASSLAREAFVYEQYF
TRBJ2-7,TRBV28,-,-,TGTGCCAGCAGTTCCAGATACGAGCAGTACTTC,CASSSRYEQYF
TRBJ2-7,TRBV19,-,-,TGTGCCAGTTCAAACCGAGAAGAGCAGTACTTC,CASSNREEQYF
TRBJ2-2,TRBV19,-,-,TGTGCCAGTAGTATCGGGCAGGGGCGGGCCGGGGAGCTGTTTTTT,CASSIGQGRAGELFF
TRBJ2-2,TRBV7-9,few,TRBD2,TGTGCCAGCAGCCCACGTTCCCGACTAGCGGGAGAGACCGGGGAGCTGTTTTTT,CASSPRSRLAGETGELFF
TRBJ1-5,TRBV2,-,-,TGTGCCGGCCGGGACGGTCTTAGCAATCAGCCCCAGCATTTT,CAGRDGLSNQPQHF
TRBJ2-7,TRBV5-1,-,-,TGCGCCAGCAGCTTGGAGGGTCTTCGGGACGAGCAGTACTTC,CASSLEGLRDEQYF
TRBJ2-1,TRBV7-2,few,-,TGTGCCAGCAGCCTTGGACTGTACAATGAGCAGTTCTTC,CASSLGLYNEQFF
TRBJ2-5,TRBV5-8,few,TRBD1,TGTGCCAGCAGCTTGACCGGGACAGGGTCAGAGACCCAGTACTTC,CASSLTGTGSETQYF
TRBJ2-2,TRBV5-5,-,-,TGTGCCAGCAGCGCGGGCTTCGGGGCGAACACCGGGGAGCTGTTTTTT,CASSAGFGANTGELFF
TRBJ2-2,TRBV30,-,TRBD2,TGTGCCTGGAGCCCGGGGGGAGGAAGTGGGGAGCTGTTTTTT,CAWSPGGGSGELFF
TRBJ2-7,TRBV11-2,few,-,TGTGCCAGCAGCTTAGATCAAGGCAGGTACTCCTACGAGCAGTACTTC,CASSLDQGRYSYEQYF
TRBJ1-4,TRBV28,-,-,TGTGCCAGCAGTTTAAGAGAGAATGAAAAACTGTTTTTT,CASSLRENEKLFF
TRBJ2-4,TRBV18,-,TRBD2,TGTGCCAGCTCACCTACGGGTACTAGCGGGGCCAAAAACATTCAGTACTTC,CASSPTGTSGAKNIQYF
TRBJ1-1,TRBV14,-,-,TGTGCCAGCTCGAAGAACCGCCTCGCGGAGAACACTGAAGCTTTCTTT,CASSKNRLAENTEAFF
TRBJ1-5,TRBV5-8,few,TRBD1,TGTGCCAGCAGCATGGACAGGGTGTTCTCTGCCAATCAGCCCCAGCATTTT,CASSMDRVFSANQPQHF
TRBJ1-2,TRBV6-5,-,-,TGTGCCAGCAGTTACTCCTCACAGATCTATGGCTACACCTTC,CASSYSSQIYGYTF
TRBJ2-1,TRBV11-2,many,TRBD2,TGTGCCAGCAGCTTAGATGCCGGGACTAGCGGGAGGGGTGAGCAGTTCTTC,CASSLDAGTSGRGEQFF
TRBJ1-4,TRBV5-6,-,-,TGTGCCAGCAGCTCGAACCCAACGGGCTTTGCAACTAATGAAAAACTGTTTTTT,CASSSNPTGFATNEKLFF
TRBJ1-6,TRBV7-9,-,-,TGTGCCAGCAGCGCCCCGTTAGGCGGGTCCTATAATTCACCCCTCCACTTT,CASSAPLGGSYNSPLHF
TRBJ2-2,TRBV5-1,once,TRBD2,TGCGCCAGCAGCAGGACTAGCCCGAACACCGGGGAGCTGTTTTTT,CASSRTSPNTGELFF
TRBJ1-1,TRBV5-4,-,TRBD1,TGTGCCAGCAGCTTGCGACAGGGGGGCAGTGAAGCTTTCTTT,CASSLRQGGSEAFF
TRBJ2-7,TRBV18,-,-,TGTGCCAGCTCACCATGGGTGGGCGAGCAGTACTTC,CASSPWVGEQYF
TRBJ2-5,TRBV9,few,-,TGTGCCAGCAGCGTAGCTGGCGGGGTTGAGACCCAGTACTTC,CASSVAGGVETQYF
TRBJ1-1,TRBV28,once,TRBD1,TGTGCCAGCAGTTTTATTCAGGGGGCGGTGGCTGAAGCTTTCTTT,CASSFIQGAVAEAFF
TRBJ1-2,TRBV19,-,-,TGTGCCAGTAACGATTTACAAGGGGGTGGCTATGGCTACACCTTC,CASNDLQGGGYGYTF
TRBJ2-3,TRBV18,-,-,TGTGCCAGCTCACCACCTCGTACCACAGATACGCAGTATTTT,CASSPPRTTDTQYF
TRBJ1-5,TRBV18,-,TRBD1,TGTGCCAGCTCACCACTAGGACAGGGTGGCAATCAGCCCCAGCATTTT,CASSPLGQGGNQPQHF
TRBJ1-3,TRBV4-3,-,TRBD1,TGCGCCAGCAGCCAAGATTACGGCGGAGGGGGCGCCCCTGGAAACACCATATATTTT,CASSQDYGGGGAPGNTIYF